This T cell receptor (beta chain) was recovered during a study of response to subunit inactivated influenza vaccine. General study results and limits: Seasonal influenza vaccination, on each occasion, was suggested by the authors to recruit few new T cells.

One entry per CDR3 protein, called by TCRdb with MiXCR from the RT-PCR reads. The repertoire has about 570,000 distinct CDR3 sequences, approximately 11% of them found once; the top ten carry approximately 10%. This clonotype was counted ten times or more. Antigen: not known. The data were also submitted as part of a second study, on T cells expressing NK-cell markers. Per that paper: Generation of TCR beta cDNA was performed by 5'RACE template switching incorporating UMIs.

This TCR came from a middle-aged man who received an inactivated influenza vaccine. The sequencing used PBMCs from blood, collected on the day of vaccination.

CDR3 sequence (DNA): TGTGCCATCAGTGAAAGCACAGATACGCAGTATTTT. It yields the protein CAISESTDTQYF. This chain uses TRBV10-3 with TRBJ2-3; D not certain. The CDR3 totals 12 residues. Trimming stripped 3 bases from V and 0 bases from J, with 1 base between. Germline V gene data show CDR1 as ENHRY and CDR2 as SYGVKD.